These T cell receptor beta chains were read from a single sample in a study of blood T cell repertoires in COVID-19. The table came from immunoSEQ multiplex PCR; TCRdb's copy has only in-frame clones and leaves some out. The repertoire consists of 71,000 or so clones, with about 86% occurring once and the leading ten covering roughly 27%. Sequenced: peripheral blood. The receptors were gathered from a man in his 70s with acute or convalescent COVID-19. Each CDR3 is given with its conserved first and last residue. The D gene is left open where the match is weak. Clone size is not always given. Where it is, it says once, few, many or a class for expanded clones.

J: TRBJ2-7
length: 15
D: TRBD2
size: -
V: TRBV10-3
DNA: TGTGCCATCAGTGAGTCCATGGGGGAGGGTTACGTGCAGTACTTC
CDR3: CAISESMGEGYVQYF

J: TRBJ1-5
length: 19
D: -
size: once
V: TRBV14
DNA: TGTGCCAGCAGCCAATGGGCCACCGTATTACCTCTGGGCAATCAGCCCCAGCATTTT
CDR3: CASSQWATVLPLGNQPQHF

J: TRBJ2-2
length: 15
D: -
size: -
V: TRBV19
DNA: TGTGCCAGTAGTATGTATCAGGGGTCGACCGGGGAGCTGTTTTTT
CDR3: CASSMYQGSTGELFF

J: TRBJ2-5
length: 15
D: TRBD2
size: -
V: TRBV3-1/TRBV3-2
DNA: TGTGCCAGCAGCCAAGATAGCGGGGGGGGAGAGACCCAGTACTTC
CDR3: CASSQDSGGGETQYF

J: TRBJ1-1
length: 14
D: TRBD1
size: -
V: TRBV30
DNA: TGTGCCTGGAGTGCGGGACAGGGGGCTCGGGGAGCTTTCTTT
CDR3: CAWSAGQGARGAFF

J: TRBJ2-3
length: 12
D: -
size: -
V: TRBV19
DNA: TGTGCCACGGCTCAGGGTTCAGATACGCAGTATTTT
CDR3: CATAQGSDTQYF

J: TRBJ2-7
length: 13
D: TRBD1
size: -
V: TRBV29-1
DNA: TGCAGCGTCGACAGGGGGCAGGATGGCGAGCAGTACTTC
CDR3: CSVDRGQDGEQYF

J: TRBJ2-5
length: 14
D: -
size: -
V: TRBV10-3
DNA: TGTGCCATCAGTGAGCCGTCAGAAAAAGAGACCCAGTACTTC
CDR3: CAISEPSEKETQYF

J: TRBJ2-1
length: 14
D: -
size: few
V: TRBV11-2
DNA: TGTGCCAGCAGCTTAGTCGGAAACAGGTATGAGCAGTTCTTC
CDR3: CASSLVGNRYEQFF

J: TRBJ2-1
length: 18
D: TRBD2
size: -
V: TRBV29-1
DNA: TGCAGCGTCTGGGGACTAGCGGGGAACTCTAGCTCCTACAATGAGCAGTTCTTC
CDR3: CSVWGLAGNSSSYNEQFF

J: TRBJ2-7
length: 18
D: TRBD2
size: -
V: TRBV7-7
DNA: TGTGCCAGCAGCTTTACCATAGCGGGAGGACCTAACGCGTACGAGCAGTACTTC
CDR3: CASSFTIAGGPNAYEQYF

J: TRBJ2-2
length: 16
D: -
size: -
V: TRBV19
DNA: TGTGCCAGTAGTAACCGACAGGTTGCGAACACCGGGGAGCTGTTTTTT
CDR3: CASSNRQVANTGELFF